The rows below give T cell receptor beta chains drawn from one sample of a study of T cell responses to AZD1222 COVID-19 vaccine. Clones were sequenced by immunoSEQ multiplex PCR, and TCRdb holds only the in-frame ones, with some missing. Here the sample spans some 130,000 clones, roughly 88% being singletons. The sequencing used peripheral blood, collected on day 0 of AZD1222 vaccination. All receptors come from an adult in good health. Each CDR3 is given with its conserved first and last residue. A D gene is named only where the DNA matches it firmly. Clone sizes are given selectively: once, few, many, or a class where the clone is expanded.

v_call: TRBV6-1; j_call: TRBJ1-6; d_call: -; clone_size: -; cdr3_aa: CASSEFGPLRNSPLHF; cdr3_nt: TGTGCCAGCAGTGAATTTGGCCCTTTAAGGAATTCACCCCTCCACTTT
v_call: TRBV7-8; j_call: TRBJ1-1; d_call: -; clone_size: -; cdr3_aa: CASSAGENTEAFF; cdr3_nt: TGTGCCAGCAGCGCAGGGGAGAACACTGAAGCTTTCTTT
v_call: TRBV7-2; j_call: TRBJ2-1; d_call: TRBD2; clone_size: -; cdr3_aa: CASSLVAGGYNEQFF; cdr3_nt: TGTGCCAGCAGCTTAGTGGCGGGGGGGTACAATGAGCAGTTCTTC
v_call: TRBV6-2/TRBV6-3; j_call: TRBJ2-7; d_call: TRBD1; clone_size: -; cdr3_aa: CASSLETGKSYEQYF; cdr3_nt: TGTGCCAGCAGTTTGGAGACAGGGAAGTCCTACGAGCAGTACTTC
v_call: TRBV12-3/TRBV12-4; j_call: TRBJ1-2; d_call: -; clone_size: -; cdr3_aa: CASSLGGVGGYTF; cdr3_nt: TGTGCCAGCAGTTTAGGGGGCGTTGGGGGCTACACCTTC
v_call: TRBV10-3; j_call: TRBJ1-2; d_call: -; clone_size: -; cdr3_aa: CAISEGGFYGYTF; cdr3_nt: TGTGCCATCAGTGAAGGGGGATTCTATGGCTACACCTTC
v_call: TRBV5-1; j_call: TRBJ1-2; d_call: -; clone_size: -; cdr3_aa: CASSPGGAGGYTF; cdr3_nt: TGCGCCAGCAGCCCAGGAGGGGCGGGAGGCTACACCTTC
v_call: TRBV29-1; j_call: TRBJ2-7; d_call: TRBD1; clone_size: -; cdr3_aa: CSVFRQGTYEQYF; cdr3_nt: TGCAGCGTTTTTAGACAGGGGACCTACGAGCAGTACTTC
v_call: TRBV6-5; j_call: TRBJ2-5; d_call: -; clone_size: -; cdr3_aa: CASSPLGETQYF; cdr3_nt: TGTGCCAGCAGTCCCTTGGGGGAGACCCAGTACTTC
v_call: TRBV6-5; j_call: TRBJ1-2; d_call: -; clone_size: -; cdr3_aa: CASSYSRPAYGYTF; cdr3_nt: TGTGCCAGCAGTTACTCGAGGCCAGCGTATGGCTACACCTTC
v_call: TRBV15; j_call: TRBJ2-1; d_call: TRBD2; clone_size: -; cdr3_aa: CATSLGTSGGWDEQFF; cdr3_nt: TGTGCCACCAGCCTCGGGACTAGCGGGGGGTGGGATGAGCAGTTCTTC
v_call: TRBV5-1; j_call: TRBJ1-1; d_call: -; clone_size: few; cdr3_aa: CASSLEPGGDTEAFF; cdr3_nt: TGCGCCAGCAGCTTGGAACCTGGCGGGGACACTGAAGCTTTCTTT
v_call: TRBV7-9; j_call: TRBJ1-1; d_call: -; clone_size: -; cdr3_aa: CASSLIADTEAFF; cdr3_nt: TGTGCCAGCAGCTTAATAGCGGACACTGAAGCTTTCTTT
v_call: TRBV5-4; j_call: TRBJ1-2; d_call: TRBD1; clone_size: -; cdr3_aa: CASSLRTLRRDRANYGYTF; cdr3_nt: TGTGCCAGCAGCTTACGGACCTTACGACGGGACAGAGCTAACTATGGCTACACCTTC
v_call: TRBV19; j_call: TRBJ1-2; d_call: -; clone_size: -; cdr3_aa: CASSLRNLYGYTF; cdr3_nt: TGTGCCAGTAGTTTGAGGAATCTCTATGGCTACACCTTC
v_call: TRBV27; j_call: TRBJ1-2; d_call: TRBD1; clone_size: once; cdr3_aa: CASSEHLPGQNYGYTF; cdr3_nt: TGTGCCAGCAGTGAACACCTCCCGGGACAGAACTATGGCTACACCTTC
v_call: TRBV7-2; j_call: TRBJ1-6; d_call: -; clone_size: -; cdr3_aa: CASSPDSSPLHF; cdr3_nt: TGTGCCAGCAGCCCCGACAGTTCACCCCTCCACTTT
v_call: TRBV7-2; j_call: TRBJ1-6; d_call: TRBD1; clone_size: once; cdr3_aa: CASSSPGQESPLHF; cdr3_nt: TGTGCCAGCAGCTCACCGGGACAGGAGTCACCCCTCCACTTT
v_call: TRBV2; j_call: TRBJ1-6; d_call: -; clone_size: -; cdr3_aa: CASREEGGSPLHF; cdr3_nt: TGTGCCAGCCGCGAGGAGGGTGGTTCACCCCTCCACTTT
v_call: TRBV3-1/TRBV3-2; j_call: TRBJ2-1; d_call: TRBD2; clone_size: -; cdr3_aa: CASSQALAGLGEQFF; cdr3_nt: TGTGCCAGCAGCCAAGCCCTAGCGGGGTTGGGTGAGCAGTTCTTC
v_call: TRBV6-6; j_call: TRBJ1-2; d_call: -; clone_size: -; cdr3_aa: CASSLTGTADGYTF; cdr3_nt: TGTGCCAGCAGTCTTACCGGGACGGCTGATGGCTACACCTTC
v_call: TRBV16; j_call: TRBJ2-7; d_call: TRBD2; clone_size: -; cdr3_aa: CASSHLADPYEQYF; cdr3_nt: TGTGCCAGCAGCCATCTAGCGGATCCCTACGAGCAGTACTTC
v_call: TRBV5-1; j_call: TRBJ2-7; d_call: -; clone_size: -; cdr3_aa: CASSPDGSYEQYF; cdr3_nt: TGCGCCAGCAGCCCAGACGGTTCCTACGAGCAGTACTTC
v_call: TRBV4-3; j_call: TRBJ1-1; d_call: -; clone_size: -; cdr3_aa: CASSSHMNTEAFF; cdr3_nt: TGCGCCAGCAGCTCCCACATGAACACTGAAGCTTTCTTT
v_call: TRBV2; j_call: TRBJ1-5; d_call: TRBD1; clone_size: -; cdr3_aa: CASNNRGSNQPQHF; cdr3_nt: TGTGCCAGCAATAACAGGGGCAGCAATCAGCCCCAGCATTTT